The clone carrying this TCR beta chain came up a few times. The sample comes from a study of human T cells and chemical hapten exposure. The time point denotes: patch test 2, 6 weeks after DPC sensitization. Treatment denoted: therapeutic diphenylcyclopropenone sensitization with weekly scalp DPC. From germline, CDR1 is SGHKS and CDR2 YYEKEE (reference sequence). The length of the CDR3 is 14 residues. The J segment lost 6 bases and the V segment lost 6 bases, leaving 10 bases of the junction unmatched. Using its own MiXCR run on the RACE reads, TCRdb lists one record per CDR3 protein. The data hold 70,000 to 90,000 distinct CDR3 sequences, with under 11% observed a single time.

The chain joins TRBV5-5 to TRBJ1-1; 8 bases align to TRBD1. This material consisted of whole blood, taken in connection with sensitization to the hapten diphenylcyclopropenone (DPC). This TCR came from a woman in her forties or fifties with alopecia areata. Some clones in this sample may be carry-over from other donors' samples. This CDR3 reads CASMDRAQNPEAFF. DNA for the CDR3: TGTGCCAGCATGGACAGGGCTCAAAACCCTGAAGCTTTCTTT.